This T cell receptor beta chain was identified during a study of T cells expressing NK-cell markers. Across the study: The authors sequenced eight donors, of whom seven were HCMV-seropositive and one was seronegative.

No DNA is given; TCRdb re-called the 5' RACE reads and lists each CDR3 protein once. This sample's table has about 260,000 distinct CDR3 sequences. The CDR3 is 12 amino acids. The chain recombines TRBV12-3 or TRBV12-4 with TRBJ1-6; TCRdb calls TRBD1, which cannot be checked without DNA. The receptor was derived from a man between 18 and 35 years old in good health. Sequenced input: blood T cells: a sorted CD56 or NKG2C T cell subset, CD4+ or CD8+ T cells, or bulk PBMC T cells (not recorded which). CDR3 loop: CASSASGDTLHF.